This T cell receptor (beta chain) was sequenced in a study of blood T cell repertoires in COVID-19. Study-level background: Whether acute or convalescent, the COVID-19 samples came from the United States, Italy and Spain.

This clone was seen a single time. V shed 4 bases, J shed 8 bases, and the junction held 9 bases outside the gene matches. The CDR3 runs 14 residues. In germline, CDR1 is SEHNR, CDR2 FQNEAQ (reference sequence). TCRdb keeps only in-frame clones here, not all; method: immunoSEQ multiplex PCR. Here the sample spans roughly 100,000 clones, roughly 85% being singletons. The V call is TRBV7-9, the J call TRBJ1-2; 8 nucleotides match TRBD1. This TCR came from a man between 45 and 60 years old with active COVID-19. The sample was peripheral blood. Written as DNA, the CDR3 is TGTGCCAGCAGCTACATTAGGGACAGGCACGGCTACACCTTC. Its protein is CASSYIRDRHGYTF.